One sample yielded the 28 T cell receptor beta chains listed below, sequenced in a study of T cells in Graves' hyperthyroidism and ophthalmopathy. RNA transcripts served as the template for amplifying TCR beta CDR3 regions. HTBI primers drove first-round RT-PCR of the TCR CDR3. TCRdb analysed the multiplex PCR reads with MiXCR anew, one entry per CDR3 protein. In the table there are some 350,000 distinct CDR3 sequences, approximately 16% of which are singletons. Sequences were obtained from blood. These TCRs come from an older woman with Graves' ophthalmopathy.

This clonotype was detected a few times. This chain joins TRBV15 and TRBJ2-4, with a tentative D call TRBD2 (6 bases). The V gene lost 0 bases and the J gene lost 7 bases, with 31 bases spanning the gap. The V gene's germline CDR1 is LNHNV and CDR2 YYDKDF (reference sequence). The CDR3 has 21 amino acids. For the CDR3, the DNA is TGTGCCACCAGCAGAGATAATGGGTTTGCGGACGATTTGGCTGGGGGGAACATTCAGTACTTC. Residues: CATSRDNGFADDLAGGNIQYF.

The V call is TRBV7-9, the J call TRBJ1-2; 8 bases are a match to TRBD1. CDR1 and CDR2 from the germline V gene are SEHNR and FQNEAQ (reference sequence). This CDR3 spans 15 amino acids. With V trimmed by 5 bases and J by 0 bases, 5 bases remained unmatched. CDR3 region: CASSGRDRSNYGYTF. The CDR3 coding sequence is TGTGCCAGCAGCGGGAGGGACAGGTCTAACTATGGCTACACCTTC.

This clonotype appeared many times. The chain uses TRBV5-1 and TRBJ2-3, with D tentatively TRBD1 (6 bases). The CDR3 extends over 16 amino acids. V was trimmed by 0 bases and J by 0 bases, leaving 11 bases between them. CDR1 is SGHRS, CDR2 YFSETQ, per germline. CDR3 sequence (DNA): TGCGCCAGCAGCTTGGAGGGGACATCTAGCACAGATACGCAGTATTTT. Translation: CASSLEGTSSTDTQYF.

The chain is built from TRBV19 and TRBJ2-1, with 8 bases identical to TRBD1. This CDR3 is built from 14 residues. J gave up 8 bases and V 5 bases, and 8 bases lay outside the gene matches. Germline V gene data show CDR1 as LNHDA and CDR2 as SQIVND (reference sequence). CDR3 sequence reads: CASSFLRGQDEQFF. The CDR3 nucleotides read TGTGCCAGTAGTTTTCTCAGGGGGCAAGATGAGCAGTTCTTC. The complete variable domain, with remaining parts taken from reference TRBV19 and TRBJ2-1, reads DGGITQSPKYLFRKEGQNVTLSCEQNLNHDAMYWYRQDPGQGLRLIYYSQIVNDFQKGDIAEGYSVSREKKESFPLTVTSAQKNPTAFYLCASSFLRGQDEQFFGPGTRLTVL.

The J gene is TRBJ2-1, the V gene TRBV12-3 or TRBV12-4; 10 nucleotides match TRBD2. The ends lost 8 bases at V and 7 bases at J; junction bases unmatched: 5. The CDR3 sequence is 13 residues long. The CDR3, as DNA: TGTGCCAGCCCAGAGACTAGCGGGAATGAGCAGTTCTTC. Protein sequence: CASPETSGNEQFF.

V usage is TRBV20-1 and J usage is TRBJ2-7; no firm D call. The CDR3 extends over 12 amino acids. V was shortened by 6 bases and J by 4 bases, with 13 bases between the two germline ends. Germline V gives CDR1 DFQATT, CDR2 SNEGSKA (reference sequence). Written as DNA, the CDR3 is TGCAGTGCCGCCCGGATGAGGTACGAGCAGTACTTC. Encoded protein: CSAARMRYEQYF.

There are many counts of this clonotype. The CDR3 DNA sequence: TGTGCCAGCAGCCAACGCCCAGGGGCTGGCTACACCTTC. Its protein product is CASSQRPGAGYTF. The chain couples TRBV3-1 to TRBJ1-2; possible D gene TRBD1, 6 bases. Trimming stripped 2 bases from V and 7 bases from J, with 11 bases between. The CDR3 runs to 13 residues. Per germline, CDR1 LGHDT and CDR2 YNNKEL (reference sequence). The full variable domain, in which reference TRBV3-1 and TRBJ1-2 provide the parts outside the CDR3, is DTAVSQTPKYLVTQMGNDKSIKCEQNLGHDTMYWYKQDSKKFLKIMFSYNNKELIINETVPNRFSPKSPDKAHLNLHINSLELGDSAVYFCASSQRPGAGYTFGSGTRLTVV.

This clonotype was counted ten times or more. This chain links TRBV29-1 with TRBJ2-7, with 9 bases identical to TRBD1. V was pared by 6 bases and J by 1 base, with 13 bases of the junction left unmatched. CDR3 length equals 16 residues. Germline-derived CDR1 and CDR2 are SQVTM and ANQGSEA. The CDR3, as DNA: TGCAGCGTCCTAGCGACCGGGACAGGGAATTCCTACGAGCAGTACTTC. Protein: CSVLATGTGNSYEQYF.

Concerning this clonotype itself: A much larger clone differs by one base, so this may be a read error. DNA for the CDR3: TGTGCCAGCAGGCGACAGGGGCCGGGGACAGATACGCAGTATTTT. It translates to CASRRQGPGTDTQYF. The rearrangement joins TRBV3-1 to TRBJ2-3; 8 nucleotides match TRBD1. Germline V gene sequence: CDR1 LGHDT, CDR2 YNNKEL (reference sequence). This CDR3 is built from 15 residues. V lost 6 bases, J lost 3 bases, and 8 bases stayed unmatched.

Here the CDR3 DNA reads TGCAGTGCTCGACTAGCGGAGCATTACAATGAGCAGTTCTTC. Its translation: CSARLAEHYNEQFF. The chain links TRBV20-1 to TRBJ2-1, with TRBD2 matching over 9 bases. The length of the CDR3 is 14 residues. In germline, CDR1 is DFQATT, CDR2 SNEGSKA (reference sequence). V lost 5 bases, J lost 4 bases, and 6 bases stayed unmatched.

Ten or more counts support this clonotype. The gene calls are TRBV2 and TRBJ2-7; 8 positions match TRBD2. Germline loops: CDR1 SNHLY, CDR2 FYNNEI. After removal of 9 bases from V and 6 bases from J, the junction contained 10 bases not matched to a gene. This CDR3 spans 13 amino acids. The CDR3 coding sequence is TGTGCCAGTAAGGGGGTAGCGGGAACCGAGCAGTACTTC. Its translation is CASKGVAGTEQYF.

Ten or more counts support this clonotype. This chain uses TRBV28 with TRBJ2-7; D is unresolved. The germline V gene has CDR1 MDHEN and CDR2 SYDVKM. CDR3 length equals 11 residues. The V end was cut by 7 bases, the J end by 2 bases, with 6 bases between. CDR3 nucleotides: TGTGCCAGCACCTTGACCTACGAGCAGTACTTC. This codes for CASTLTYEQYF.

This clonotype showed up many times. This rearrangement joins TRBV6-1 to TRBJ2-5; 7 bases agree with TRBD1. Germline trimming cut 3 bases from V and 3 bases from J; bases unmatched to any gene: 10. The germline gives CDR1 MNHNS, CDR2 SASEGT. This CDR3 is 16 amino acids long. The CDR3 nucleotides are TGTGCCAGCAGTGAGGGACAGTGGGGCTCCAAAGAGACCCAGTACTTC. It yields the protein CASSEGQWGSKETQYF.

This clonotype was counted many times. This chain links TRBV9 with TRBJ2-5; weak D call: TRBD1 (6 bases). V lost 0 bases and J 1 base, leaving 28 bases between the germline ends. Per the germline V gene, CDR1 is SGDLS and CDR2 is YYNGEE. The CDR3 extends over 21 amino acids. The CDR3 here is CASSVATPTGTPRNSQETQYF. DNA for the CDR3: TGTGCCAGCAGCGTAGCTACTCCGACAGGTACGCCTCGCAACTCCCAAGAGACCCAGTACTTC.

The gene calls are TRBV28 and TRBJ2-7; D gene unclear. Trimming left V 5 bases short and J 7 bases short, with 21 bases between. Germline assignment: CDR1 MDHEN and CDR2 SYDVKM. The length of the CDR3 is 15 residues. This CDR3 reads CASSPHTDPGREQYF. The CDR3 DNA is TGTGCCAGCAGTCCGCACACGGACCCAGGTAGGGAGCAGTACTTC.

The rearrangement joins TRBV6-1 to TRBJ2-3; a weak D match, TRBD2 (6 bases). Trimming took off 10 bases at V and 0 bases at J, with 20 bases between the two ends. Germline CDR1 MNHNS, CDR2 SASEGT. The CDR3 length is 16 residues. CDR3 in amino acids: CATKVGLAPSTDTQYF. The CDR3 DNA reads TGTGCCACCAAAGTGGGGCTAGCGCCTAGCACAGATACGCAGTATTTT.

V is TRBV7-9 and J is TRBJ1-4; 8 positions match TRBD1. The CDR3 is made up of 17 amino acids. The germline gives CDR1 SEHNR, CDR2 FQNEAQ (reference sequence). Trimming removed 2 bases from V and 4 bases from J; junction bases left unmatched: 9. CDR3 DNA: TGTGCCAGCAGCTTATCCGCAGGGGGCCTGGGTAATGAAAAACTGTTTTTT. Amino acids: CASSLSAGGLGNEKLFF.

The chain carries TRBV3-1 and TRBJ1-1; unclear D gene. This CDR3 is 12 amino acids long. V shed 8 bases and J shed 1 base, with 8 bases lying between them. Germline V gives CDR1 LGHDT, CDR2 YNNKEL (reference sequence). The CDR3 reads CASGFRNTEAFF. CDR3 in DNA: TGTGCCAGCGGATTCAGGAACACTGAAGCTTTCTTT.

This clonotype was recorded at least ten times. The chain joins TRBV28 to TRBJ2-3, with a possible D match to TRBD2 (6 bases). This CDR3 region has 15 residues. Germline lookup yields CDR1 MDHEN and CDR2 SYDVKM. Trimming took 6 bases from V and 2 from J, leaving 15 bases between them. CDR3: CASSLGRAHTDTQYF. The CDR3 coding sequence is TGTGCCAGCAGCCTCGGGAGAGCCCACACAGATACGCAGTATTTT.

In its sample, this clonotype was seen many times. This chain links TRBV14 with TRBJ2-3; 9 bases map to TRBD2. Trimming at V came to 2 bases and at J to 2 bases, leaving 2 bases not matched to a gene. Germline lookup yields CDR1 SGHDN and CDR2 FVKESK. The CDR3 length is 15 residues. The CDR3 nucleotides are TGTGCCAGCAGCCAACTAGCGGGGATCACAGATACGCAGTATTTT. Translating gives CASSQLAGITDTQYF.

CDR3 sequence (DNA): TGTGCCAGCAGAACTTCCACAGGGCCTCTCTCCTACGAGCAGTACTTC. This sequence encodes CASRTSTGPLSYEQYF. V usage is TRBV6-9 and J usage is TRBJ2-7, with TRBD1 as a possible D gene (6 bases). Trimming shortened V by 6 bases and J by 0 bases, and 18 bases separated the two germline ends. Germline CDR1 MNHGY, CDR2 SVAAGI. The CDR3 length is 16 residues.

This clonotype was seen repeatedly, ten times or more. One junction end disagrees with the germline gene, perhaps due to a read error. The chain recombines TRBV12-3 or TRBV12-4 with TRBJ2-6, with D unclear. CDR3 length: 14 amino acids. The chain's CDR3 is CASSLGSGANVLTF. The CDR3 region has the DNA TGTGCCAGCAGCTTAGGATCTGGGGCCAACGTCCTGACTTTC.

This clonotype was counted ten times or more. V is TRBV28 and J is TRBJ1-1; D is ambiguous. This CDR3 comprises 14 residues. Germline assignment: CDR1 MDHEN and CDR2 SYDVKM. V lost 6 bases, J lost 4 bases, and 15 bases lay in between. CDR3 sequence: CASRSGVGPTEAFF. CDR3 DNA sequence: TGTGCCAGCAGATCCGGTGTTGGGCCCACTGAAGCTTTCTTT.

This clonotype was detected ten times or more. V usage is TRBV6-1 and J usage is TRBJ1-4, with TRBD1 matching over 8 bases. This CDR3 comprises 14 residues. Unmatched junction bases numbered 3, after V lost 5 bases and J lost 4 bases. The germline gives CDR1 MNHNS, CDR2 SASEGT. CDR3 bases: TGTGCCAGCAGTATCGGACAGGGTAATGAAAAACTGTTTTTT. It translates to CASSIGQGNEKLFF.

For this clonotype: The junction departs from the called germline gene at one end, perhaps through a read error. The CDR3 spells CATSPWTTSGELFF. The CDR3, as DNA: TGTGCCACCAGTCCCTGGACGACTTCCGGGGAGCTATTTTTT. This chain uses TRBV24-1 with TRBJ2-2, with a weak D call TRBD2 (5 bases). CDR1 and CDR2 from the germline V gene are KGHDR and SFDVKD. The length of the CDR3 is 14 residues.

This clonotype was picked up many times. The rearrangement links TRBV28 to TRBJ2-5; weak D call: TRBD1 (5 bases). This CDR3 has 14 amino acids. Deletions cut 5 bases from V and 5 bases from J, with 15 bases between. Germline V gives CDR1 MDHEN, CDR2 SYDVKM. CDR3: CASSTLTGFETQYF. The DNA of the CDR3 is TGTGCCAGCAGTACCCTTACAGGCTTCGAGACCCAGTACTTC.

The chain combines TRBV20-1 with TRBJ2-3; 8 positions match TRBD1. Germline trimming cut 0 bases from V and 1 base from J; bases unmatched to any gene: 9. CDR1 and CDR2 from the germline V gene are DFQATT and SNEGSKA (reference sequence). The CDR3 sequence is 17 residues long. The CDR3 nucleotides are TGCAGTGCTAGAGATCGTCAGGGGGCCGGGGGCACAGATACGCAGTATTTT. Translated: CSARDRQGAGGTDTQYF.

Regarding this clonotype: A junction end diverges from the germline sequence, so it may reflect a read error. V and J are TRBV6-1 and TRBJ2-2; 12 bases fit TRBD2. The V gene's germline CDR1 is MNHNS and CDR2 SASEGT. The CDR3 length is 17 residues. Written as DNA, the CDR3 is TGTGCCAGCAGCGTCACTGGACTAGCGGGACGGAACGGGGCGCTGTTTTTT. It translates to CASSVTGLAGRNGALFF.